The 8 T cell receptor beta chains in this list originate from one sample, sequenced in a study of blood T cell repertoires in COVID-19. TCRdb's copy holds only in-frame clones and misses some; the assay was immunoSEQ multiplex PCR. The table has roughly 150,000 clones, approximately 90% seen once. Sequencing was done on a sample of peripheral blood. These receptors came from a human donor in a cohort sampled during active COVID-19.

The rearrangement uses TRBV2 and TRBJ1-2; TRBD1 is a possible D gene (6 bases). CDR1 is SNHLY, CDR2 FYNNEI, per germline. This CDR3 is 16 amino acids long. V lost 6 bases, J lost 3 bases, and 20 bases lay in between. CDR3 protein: CASSARGMRSDYGYTF. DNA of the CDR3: TGTGCCAGCAGCGCCAGGGGAATGAGGTCGGACTATGGCTACACCTTC.

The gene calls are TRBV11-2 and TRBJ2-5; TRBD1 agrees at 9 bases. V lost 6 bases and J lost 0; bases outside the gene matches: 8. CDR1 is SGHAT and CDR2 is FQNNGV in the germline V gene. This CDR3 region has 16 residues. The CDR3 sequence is CASRPQGARYQETQYF. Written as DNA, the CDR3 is TGTGCCAGCAGGCCACAGGGGGCTCGGTACCAAGAGACCCAGTACTTC. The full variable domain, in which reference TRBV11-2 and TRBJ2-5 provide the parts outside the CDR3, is EAGVAQSPRYKIIEKRQSVAFWCNPISGHATLYWYQQILGQGPKLLIQFQNNGVVDDSQLPKDRFSAERLKGVDSTLKIQPAKLEDSAVYLCASRPQGARYQETQYFGPGTRLLVL.

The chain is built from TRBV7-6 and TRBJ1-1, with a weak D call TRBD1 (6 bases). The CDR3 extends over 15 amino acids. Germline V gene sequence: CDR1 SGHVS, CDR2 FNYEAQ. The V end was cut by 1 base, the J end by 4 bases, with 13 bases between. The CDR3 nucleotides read TGTGCCAGCAGCTTAGAGGGGGAAGGAAGCACTGAAGCTTTCTTT. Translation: CASSLEGEGSTEAFF.

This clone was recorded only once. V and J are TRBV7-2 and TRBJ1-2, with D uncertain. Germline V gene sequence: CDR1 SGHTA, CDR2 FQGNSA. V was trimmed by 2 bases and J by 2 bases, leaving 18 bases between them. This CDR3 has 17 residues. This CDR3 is CASSLNPEPLLNYGYTF. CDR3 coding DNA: TGTGCCAGCAGCTTAAACCCCGAGCCTCTTCTCAACTATGGCTACACCTTC.

The CDR3 DNA follows: TGTGCCAGCAGCCAAGATAGAGGACAGGCCATCTCTGGGGCCAACGTCCTGACTTTC. Translated: CASSQDRGQAISGANVLTF. The V gene is TRBV4-2, the J gene TRBJ2-6; TRBD1 matches at 7 bases. The CDR3 is 19 amino acids. The V gene's germline CDR1 is LGHNA and CDR2 YNFKEQ. J was trimmed by 0 bases and V by 0 bases; bases with no gene match: 8.

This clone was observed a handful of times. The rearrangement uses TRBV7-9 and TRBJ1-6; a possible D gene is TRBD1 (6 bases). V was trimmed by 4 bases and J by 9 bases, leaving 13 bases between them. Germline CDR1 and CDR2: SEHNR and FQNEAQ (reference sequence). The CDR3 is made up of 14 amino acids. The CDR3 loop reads CASSSVQGISPLHF. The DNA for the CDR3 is TGTGCCAGCAGCTCAGTACAGGGAATTTCACCCCTCCACTTT. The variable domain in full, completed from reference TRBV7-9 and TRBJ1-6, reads DTGVSQNPRHKITKRGQNVTFRCDPISEHNRLYWYRQTLGQGPEFLTYFQNEAQLEKSRLLSDRFSAERPKGSFSTLEIQRTEQGDSAMYLCASSSVQGISPLHFGNGTRLTVT.

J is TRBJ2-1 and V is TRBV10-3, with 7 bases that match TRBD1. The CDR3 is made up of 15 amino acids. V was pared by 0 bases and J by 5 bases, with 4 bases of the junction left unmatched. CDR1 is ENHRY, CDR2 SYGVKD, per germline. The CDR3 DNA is TGTGCCATCAGTGAGTCGGGACAGCGACACAATGAGCAGTTCTTC. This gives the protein CAISESGQRHNEQFF.

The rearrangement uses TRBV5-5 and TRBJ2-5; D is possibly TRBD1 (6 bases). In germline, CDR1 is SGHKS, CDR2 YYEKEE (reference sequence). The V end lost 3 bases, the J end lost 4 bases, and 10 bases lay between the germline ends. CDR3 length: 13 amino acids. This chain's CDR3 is CASSSGQGETQYF. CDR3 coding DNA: TGTGCCAGCAGCTCGGGACAAGGAGAGACCCAGTACTTC. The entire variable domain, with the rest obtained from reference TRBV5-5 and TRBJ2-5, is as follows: DAGVTQSPTHLIKTRGQQVTLRCSPISGHKSVSWYQQVLGQGPQFIFQYYEKEERGRGNFPDRFSARQFPNYSSELNVNALLLGDSALYLCASSSGQGETQYFGPGTRLLVL.